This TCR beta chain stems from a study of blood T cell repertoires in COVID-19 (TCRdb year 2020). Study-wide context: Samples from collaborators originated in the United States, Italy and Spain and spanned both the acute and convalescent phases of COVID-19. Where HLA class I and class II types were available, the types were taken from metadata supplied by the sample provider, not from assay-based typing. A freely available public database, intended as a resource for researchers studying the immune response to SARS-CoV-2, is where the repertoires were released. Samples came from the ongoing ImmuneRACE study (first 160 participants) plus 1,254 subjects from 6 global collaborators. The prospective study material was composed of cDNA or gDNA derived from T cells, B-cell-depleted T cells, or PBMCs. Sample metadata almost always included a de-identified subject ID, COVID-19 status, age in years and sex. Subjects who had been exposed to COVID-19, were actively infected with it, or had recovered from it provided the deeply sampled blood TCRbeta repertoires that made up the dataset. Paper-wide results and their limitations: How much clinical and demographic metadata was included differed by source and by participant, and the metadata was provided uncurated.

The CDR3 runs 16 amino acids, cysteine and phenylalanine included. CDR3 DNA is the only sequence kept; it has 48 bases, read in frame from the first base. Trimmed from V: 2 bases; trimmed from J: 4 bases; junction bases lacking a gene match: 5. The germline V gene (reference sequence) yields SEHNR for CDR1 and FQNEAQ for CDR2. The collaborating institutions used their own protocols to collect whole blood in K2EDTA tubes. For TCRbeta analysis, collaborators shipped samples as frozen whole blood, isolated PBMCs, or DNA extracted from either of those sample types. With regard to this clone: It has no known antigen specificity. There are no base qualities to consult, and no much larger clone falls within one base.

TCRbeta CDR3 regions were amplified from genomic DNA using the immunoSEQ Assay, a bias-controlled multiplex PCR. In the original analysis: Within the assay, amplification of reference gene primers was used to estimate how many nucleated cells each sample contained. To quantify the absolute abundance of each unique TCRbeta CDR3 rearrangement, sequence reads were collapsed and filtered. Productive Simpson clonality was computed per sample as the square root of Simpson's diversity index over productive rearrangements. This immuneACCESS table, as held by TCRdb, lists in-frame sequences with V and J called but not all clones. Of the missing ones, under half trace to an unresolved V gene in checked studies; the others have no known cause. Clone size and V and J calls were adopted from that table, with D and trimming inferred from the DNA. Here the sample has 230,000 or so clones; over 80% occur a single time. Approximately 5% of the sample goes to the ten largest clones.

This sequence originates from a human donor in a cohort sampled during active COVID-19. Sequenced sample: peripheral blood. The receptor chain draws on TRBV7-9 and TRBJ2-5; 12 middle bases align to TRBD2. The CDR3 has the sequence CASSLTMGLAGETQYF. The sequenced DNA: TGTGCCAGCAGCTTAACAATGGGACTAGCGGGAGAGACCCAGTACTTC.